This T cell receptor beta chain is drawn from a study of T cell changes during pregnancy in multiple sclerosis. The CDR3 consists of 15 residues. V lost 4 bases and J 6 bases, leaving 16 bases between the germline ends. CDR1 SGHDT and CDR2 YYEEEE come from the germline V gene. The data were produced by immunoSEQ multiplex PCR, yet TCRdb's version contains in-frame clones alone and is incomplete. The repertoire includes approximately 46,000 clones, more than 85% of them detected once, and roughly 0.4% sits in the top ten. Source: CD4+ T cells from peripheral blood mononuclear cells, taken after pregnancy. V is TRBV5-6 and J is TRBJ2-2; the D gene is possibly TRBD1 (6 bases). This receptor was obtained from a female donor with multiple sclerosis, enrolled in a pregnancy study. This chain's CDR3 is CASSPYRARAGELFF. DNA for the CDR3: TGTGCCAGCAGCCCATACAGGGCTCGGGCCGGGGAGCTGTTTTTT. Using reference TRBV5-6 and TRBJ2-2 for the parts outside the CDR3, the full variable domain is DAGVTQSPTHLIKTRGQQVTLRCSPKSGHDTVSWYQQALGQGPQFIFQYYEEEERQRGNFPDRFSGHQFPNYSSELNVNALLLGDSALYLCASSPYRARAGELFFGEGSRLTVL.